What follows are 15 T cell receptor beta chains derived from one specimen sequenced in a study of T cells in women clearing cervical HPV infection listed by TCRdb under 2018. Library construction relied on the immunoSEQ multiplex PCR assay. This is the immuneACCESS table as TCRdb keeps it, with only in-frame sequences that have V and J called. A part of the clones is gone; compared with another copy, unresolved V genes explain less than half, and the rest is unexplained. The sample's clone listing holds 20,000 to 25,000 clones. The top ten constitute about 9% of the sample. The sequencing sample was made of blood buffy coat. The receptors come from a woman between 18 and 70 years old with a cervical HPV16 infection that either progressed to CIN3+ or cleared (not recorded which).

Worth noting for this clone: Read data end 3 residues before the CDR3 end; the end is taken from the germline J gene. The V gene is TRBV7-3, the J gene TRBJ2-1; 9 bases are shared with TRBD2. J was trimmed by 9 bases and V by 2 bases; bases with no gene match: 8. Germline CDR1 is SGHTA and CDR2 is FQGTGA. The CDR3 loop spans 15 amino acids. CDR3 DNA, as far as it was read: TGTGCCAGCAGCTTACTGGCGGGGGGGAGGTTTGAG. Its protein is CASSLLAGGRFE. From start to end, the CDR3 is CASSLLAGGRFEQFF.

Comment on this clone: The CDR3 end is not reached by the read, which stops 3 residues before it; the germline J gene fills it in. The chain employs TRBV5-6 and TRBJ1-5, with D maybe TRBD1 (5 bases). This CDR3 region has 15 residues. V lost 3 bases, J lost 2 bases, and 12 bases lay in between. Germline V CDR1 and CDR2: SGHDT, YYEEEE. The CDR3 region is CASSSTGHGNQPQHF. The sequenced part of the CDR3 DNA is TGTGCCAGCAGCTCTACCGGACACGGCAATCAGCCC.

Comment on this clone: The read terminates 3 residues before the CDR3 end, so the remaining end is supplied by the germline J gene. V and J are TRBV5-1 and TRBJ1-6, with D possibly being TRBD1 (5 bases). Germline V gives CDR1 SGHRS, CDR2 YFSETQ. The CDR3 runs 19 residues. V dropped 3 bases and J dropped 1 base, with 20 bases sitting between them. CDR3 DNA, as far as it was read: TGCGCCAGCAGCTCTGGGACTGCTCAAATATCTTCCTATAATTCACCC. Amino acids: CASSSGTAQISSYNSP. From start to end, the CDR3 is CASSSGTAQISSYNSPLHF.

With regard to this clone: The read stops 3 residues short of the end of the CDR3; the missing end is completed from the germline J gene. The V call is TRBV7-9, the J call TRBJ1-2, with 8 nucleotides matching TRBD1. The V gene's germline CDR1 is SEHNR and CDR2 FQNEAQ (reference sequence). The CDR3 spans 15 residues. The DNA read from the CDR3 is TGTGCCAGCAGCTCCCTTGGGGACAGGTCAGGAGGC. Amino acid sequence: CASSSLGDRSGG. The whole CDR3 region reads CASSSLGDRSGGYTF.

In the case of this clone: The CDR3 goes on 3 residues after the read ends, and that part is filled in from the germline J gene. The same CDR3 can be traced to other DNA sequences in this sample. This chain connects TRBV18 to TRBJ2-7; D might be TRBD1 (6 bases). This CDR3 comprises 15 residues. The germline V gene encodes CDR1 KGHSH and CDR2 LQKENI. Trimming removed 3 bases at V and 3 bases at J, with 15 bases between. The sequenced CDR3 bases are TGTGCCAGCTCACCCGCCGGGACAAGCGACTACGAG. As protein: CASSPAGTSDYE. The full-length CDR3 reads as CASSPAGTSDYEQYF.

About this clone: Read data end 3 residues before the CDR3 end; the end is taken from the germline J gene. The chain is built from TRBV29-1 and TRBJ2-5, with 11 nucleotides matching TRBD2. J gave up 2 bases and V 5 bases, and 1 base lay outside the gene matches. Germline values: CDR1 SQVTM, CDR2 ANQGSEA. This CDR3 is built from 13 residues. CDR3 loop: CSVRTSGQETQYF. The sequenced part of the CDR3 DNA is TGCAGCGTTCGGACTAGCGGGCAAGAGACC.

Incomplete CDR3 DNA: TGTGCCAGCTCACAGAGCCGCCAAGAGACC. Protein product: CASSQSRQET. The full-length CDR3 reads as CASSQSRQETQYF. The chain recombines TRBV5-4 with TRBJ2-5; no clear D gene. The read halts 3 residues ahead of the CDR3 end, with the missing end drawn from the germline J gene. There are 13 residues in the CDR3. Germline values: CDR1 SGHNT, CDR2 YYREEE (reference sequence). Trimming stripped 7 bases from V and 1 base from J, with 11 bases between.

Note on this clone: From the germline J gene comes the end of the CDR3, since the read stops 3 residues before it. This chain joins TRBV19 and TRBJ2-7; the D gene is possibly TRBD1 (6 bases). The V end was cut by 7 bases, the J end by 6 bases, with 16 bases between. This CDR3 has 13 amino acids. From germline, CDR1 is LNHDA and CDR2 SQIVND (reference sequence). CDR3 bases read: TGTGCCAGTACCCCAGGGGTTTCAGGCGAG. Residues: CASTPGVSGE. The CDR3 reads in full as CASTPGVSGEQYF.

CDR3 region: CASSLAPSYEQYF. The CDR3 bases that were read are TGTGCCAGCAGCTTAGCGCCTTCCTACGAG. The rearrangement joins TRBV5-6 to TRBJ2-7; D is uncertain. The CDR3 end is not reached by the read, which stops 3 residues before it; the germline J gene fills it in. Trimming stripped 2 bases from V and 1 base from J, with 7 bases between. Germline V gene sequence: CDR1 SGHDT, CDR2 YYEEEE. The CDR3 has 13 residues.

Comments on this clone: The read terminates 3 residues before the CDR3 end, so the remaining end is supplied by the germline J gene. V usage is TRBV2 and J usage is TRBJ1-2, with TRBD1 matching over 7 bases. Germline CDR1 SNHLY, CDR2 FYNNEI. Trimming at V came to 9 bases and at J to 5 bases, leaving 3 bases not matched to a gene. The CDR3 consists of 11 residues. Incomplete CDR3 DNA: TGTGCCAGTACAGGGGTTTATGGC. Protein product: CASTGVYG. From start to end, the CDR3 is CASTGVYGYTF.

A note on this clone: The read ends 3 residues early relative to the CDR3; the germline J gene fills the gap. The chain joins TRBV19 to TRBJ2-7; D gene ambiguous. V was pared by 3 bases and J by 2 bases, with 11 bases between. The CDR3 spans 14 residues. CDR1 is LNHDA and CDR2 is SQIVND in the germline V gene (reference sequence). The CDR3 sequence is CASSITGSPYEQYF. The DNA read from the CDR3 is TGTGCCAGTAGTATTACGGGTTCCCCCTACGAG.

Regarding this clone: The CDR3 end is not reached by the read, which stops 3 residues before it; the germline J gene fills it in. This sequence joins TRBV5-5 and TRBJ1-1; 9 bases line up with TRBD1. The CDR3 has 14 residues. The germline CDR1 and CDR2 sequences are SGHKS and YYEKEE (reference sequence). V lost 4 bases to trimming and J lost 4 bases; unmatched junction nucleotides: 5. Incomplete CDR3 DNA: TGTGCCAGCAGCCGGGACAGGGCGGTCACTGAA. This translates into CASSRDRAVTE. Given in full, the CDR3 is CASSRDRAVTEAFF. Full variable domain (missing parts from reference TRBV5-5 and TRBJ1-1): DAGVTQSPTHLIKTRGQQVTLRCSPISGHKSVSWYQQVLGQGPQFIFQYYEKEERGRGNFPDRFSARQFPNYSSELNVNALLLGDSALYLCASSRDRAVTEAFFGQGTRLTVV.

On this clone: The read stops 3 residues short of the end of the CDR3; the missing end is completed from the germline J gene. The gene calls are TRBV5-1 and TRBJ1-1; no clear D gene. Germline CDR1 is SGHRS and CDR2 is YFSETQ. The CDR3 has 15 amino acids. The ends were cut back, 1 base at V and 0 bases at J, with 10 bases in the middle. This CDR3 reads CASSLSQPMNTEAFF. CDR3 bases read: TGCGCCAGCAGCTTGTCACAGCCCATGAACACTGAA.

In regard to this clone: Sequencing ends 3 residues short of the CDR3 end; the germline J gene provides the rest. This sequence joins TRBV12-3 or TRBV12-4 and TRBJ2-1; maybe TRBD1 (5 bases). CDR3 size: 14 residues. V shed 6 bases and J shed 3 bases, with 12 bases lying between them. CDR3 DNA (partial): TGTGCCAGCAGAGCAAAGACAGTCTACAATGAG. Encoded protein: CASRAKTVYNE. The entire CDR3 protein is CASRAKTVYNEQFF.

As concerns this clone: The read stops 3 residues short of the end of the CDR3; the missing end is completed from the germline J gene. This sequence joins TRBV7-9 and TRBJ2-1, with D tentatively TRBD2 (5 bases). V was shortened by 1 base and J by 6 bases, with 7 bases between the two germline ends. The CDR3 is 13 amino acids. Germline V gene lookup returns CDR1 SEHNR and CDR2 FQNEAQ (reference sequence). Incomplete CDR3 DNA: TGTGCCAGCAGCTTAGGGACTCGCAATGAG. It yields the protein CASSLGTRNE. The CDR3 in its entirety is CASSLGTRNEQFF.